The 14 T cell receptor beta chains reported below all come from one sample, sequenced in a study of radiotherapy plus CTLA-4 blockade in lung cancer. Generated by immunoSEQ multiplex PCR, the TCRdb table keeps only in-frame clones and is missing some. The table has about 62,000 clones, around three quarters seen once. Sequenced here: peripheral blood, sampled from a patient treated with radiotherapy plus ipilimumab. All receptors derive from a human donor with non-small cell lung cancer who had a complete response to radiotherapy plus ipilimumab.

The V and J genes are TRBV6-6 and TRBJ2-1; 8 nucleotides agree with TRBD1. Germline lookup yields CDR1 MNHNY and CDR2 SVGAGI (reference sequence). The CDR3 runs 12 residues. The trim removed 0 bases at V and 15 bases at J, leaving 4 bases unmatched. CDR3 loop: CASSYSAGGLFF. DNA for the CDR3: TGTGCCAGCAGTTACTCGGCAGGGGGCCTGTTCTTC.

The rearrangement links TRBV27 to TRBJ2-1; 8 positions match TRBD2. V dropped 5 bases and J dropped 7; count of bases not matched to a gene: 13. Per the germline V gene, CDR1 is MNHEY and CDR2 is SMNVEV (reference sequence). The CDR3 is 16 residues long. In DNA, the CDR3 is TGTGCCAGCAGTCTAACCGGGACTAGGGGAGTTAATGAGCAGTTCTTC. Residues: CASSLTGTRGVNEQFF.

The chain combines TRBV5-1 with TRBJ2-5, with 16 bases matching TRBD2. V was clipped by 4 bases and J by 5 bases; unmatched bases: 5. The CDR3 runs 16 residues. The germline CDR1 and CDR2 sequences are SGHRS and YFSETQ. The CDR3 DNA reads as TGCGCCAGCAGCAGCGGGACTAGCGGGGGGGGCGAGACCCAGTACTTC. It yields the protein CASSSGTSGGGETQYF.

V gene TRBV5-6 combines with J gene TRBJ2-2; D unclear. V was shortened by 3 bases and J by 3 bases, with 3 bases between the two germline ends. The CDR3 is 12 residues long. CDR1 is SGHDT and CDR2 is YYEEEE in the germline V gene. CDR3 in amino acids: CASSSHTGELFF. The CDR3 DNA reads as TGTGCCAGCAGCTCTCACACCGGGGAGCTGTTTTTT.

This CDR3 reads CASSRTPLLAGELFF. The CDR3 nucleotides read TGTGCCAGCAGCCGAACCCCATTACTAGCGGGGGAGCTGTTTTTT. The chain recombines TRBV7-6 with TRBJ2-2, with TRBD2 matching over 7 bases. Germline-derived CDR1 and CDR2 are SGHVS and FNYEAQ. The CDR3 extends over 15 amino acids. Germline trimming cut 5 bases from V and 8 bases from J; bases unmatched to any gene: 11.

This clone was counted only a few times. The chain combines TRBV4-1 with TRBJ1-4; 10 bases match TRBD1. Germline CDR1 is MGHRA and CDR2 is YSYEKL. The V and J ends lost 0 bases and 2 bases, in that order; junction bases with no gene match: 6. The CDR3 runs 18 residues. CDR3 bases: TGCGCCAGCAGCCAAGATAAGGGACAGGGGAGGACTAATGAAAAACTGTTTTTT. Residues: CASSQDKGQGRTNEKLFF.

V usage is TRBV30 and J usage is TRBJ1-2; no clear D gene. The CDR3 runs 13 residues. The germline V gene encodes CDR1 GTSNPN and CDR2 SVGIG (reference sequence). Trimming removed 1 base at V and 2 bases at J, with 8 bases between. This CDR3 reads CAWSADLNYGYTF. For the CDR3, the DNA is TGTGCCTGGAGTGCAGACCTCAACTATGGCTACACCTTC.

The rearrangement links TRBV11-2 to TRBJ1-1; no definite D call. Germline CDR1 SGHAT, CDR2 FQNNGV. There are 16 residues in the CDR3. Trimming removed 7 bases from V and 6 bases from J, with 24 bases in between. CDR3: CASTPSPRGRSPEAFF. Here the CDR3 DNA reads TGTGCCAGCACCCCCAGCCCTCGCGGGAGGTCTCCTGAAGCTTTCTTT.

The chain carries TRBV30 and TRBJ2-5, with unresolved D. Between the trimmed V and J ends, which lost 3 bases and 13 bases, there was a span of 18 bases. Germline V gene lookup returns CDR1 GTSNPN and CDR2 SVGIG (reference sequence). The CDR3 totals 12 residues. The CDR3 DNA sequence: TGTGCCTGGAGCCCTTCTAACTTCGAGCGGTACTTC. Translated: CAWSPSNFERYF.

The rearrangement links TRBV6-5 to TRBJ1-1; D possibly corresponds to TRBD1 (5 bases). In germline, CDR1 is MNHEY, CDR2 SVGAGI. V lost 2 bases, J lost 2 bases, and 12 bases lay in between. The CDR3 spans 15 residues. CDR3 sequence: CASSYIAGRNTEAFF. The CDR3 bases are TGTGCCAGCAGTTACATAGCGGGGCGCAACACTGAAGCTTTCTTT.

This chain links TRBV28 with TRBJ1-2, with TRBD1 identical over 7 bases. Germline V gene sequence: CDR1 MDHEN, CDR2 SYDVKM. The V and J ends lost 2 bases and 3 bases, in that order; junction bases with no gene match: 0. This CDR3 region has 13 residues. This CDR3 is CASSLGTDYGYTF. CDR3 sequence (DNA): TGTGCCAGCAGTTTAGGGACAGACTATGGCTACACCTTC.

This clone was seen only a few times. This chain connects TRBV7-2 to TRBJ2-2, with 16 bases aligning to TRBD2. The CDR3 runs to 16 residues. After removal of 7 bases from V and 4 bases from J, the junction contained 3 bases not matched to a gene. Germline V gene lookup returns CDR1 SGHTA and CDR2 FQGNSA. The CDR3 sequence is CASTGTSGGVTGELFF. CDR3 bases: TGTGCCAGCACCGGGACTAGCGGGGGGGTCACCGGGGAGCTGTTTTTT. Complete variable domain (other parts from reference TRBV7-2 and TRBJ2-2): GAGVSQSPSNKVTEKGKDVELRCDPISGHTALYWYRQSLGQGLEFLIYFQGNSAPDKSGLPSDRFSAERTGGSVSTLTIQRTQQEDSAVYLCASTGTSGGVTGELFFGEGSRLTVL.

The CDR3 nucleotides read TGTGCCAGCAGAGCCGGGACTAGCTGGAGATCCTCTGGGGCCAACGTCCTGACTTTC. It is translated as CASRAGTSWRSSGANVLTF. V and J are TRBV2 and TRBJ2-6, with 9 bases matching TRBD2. CDR1 SNHLY and CDR2 FYNNEI come from the germline V gene. This CDR3 spans 19 amino acids. Unmatched junction bases numbered 12, after V lost 6 bases and J lost 0 bases.

V gene TRBV6-6 combines with J gene TRBJ2-2, with D unresolved. The CDR3 is made up of 13 amino acids. V was trimmed by 2 bases and J by 7 bases, leaving 8 bases between them. CDR1 and CDR2 (germline): MNHNY, SVGAGI (reference sequence). CDR3 coding DNA: TGTGCCAGCAGTTACCCCCGACGCGGGGAGCTGTTTTTT. Translation: CASSYPRRGELFF.